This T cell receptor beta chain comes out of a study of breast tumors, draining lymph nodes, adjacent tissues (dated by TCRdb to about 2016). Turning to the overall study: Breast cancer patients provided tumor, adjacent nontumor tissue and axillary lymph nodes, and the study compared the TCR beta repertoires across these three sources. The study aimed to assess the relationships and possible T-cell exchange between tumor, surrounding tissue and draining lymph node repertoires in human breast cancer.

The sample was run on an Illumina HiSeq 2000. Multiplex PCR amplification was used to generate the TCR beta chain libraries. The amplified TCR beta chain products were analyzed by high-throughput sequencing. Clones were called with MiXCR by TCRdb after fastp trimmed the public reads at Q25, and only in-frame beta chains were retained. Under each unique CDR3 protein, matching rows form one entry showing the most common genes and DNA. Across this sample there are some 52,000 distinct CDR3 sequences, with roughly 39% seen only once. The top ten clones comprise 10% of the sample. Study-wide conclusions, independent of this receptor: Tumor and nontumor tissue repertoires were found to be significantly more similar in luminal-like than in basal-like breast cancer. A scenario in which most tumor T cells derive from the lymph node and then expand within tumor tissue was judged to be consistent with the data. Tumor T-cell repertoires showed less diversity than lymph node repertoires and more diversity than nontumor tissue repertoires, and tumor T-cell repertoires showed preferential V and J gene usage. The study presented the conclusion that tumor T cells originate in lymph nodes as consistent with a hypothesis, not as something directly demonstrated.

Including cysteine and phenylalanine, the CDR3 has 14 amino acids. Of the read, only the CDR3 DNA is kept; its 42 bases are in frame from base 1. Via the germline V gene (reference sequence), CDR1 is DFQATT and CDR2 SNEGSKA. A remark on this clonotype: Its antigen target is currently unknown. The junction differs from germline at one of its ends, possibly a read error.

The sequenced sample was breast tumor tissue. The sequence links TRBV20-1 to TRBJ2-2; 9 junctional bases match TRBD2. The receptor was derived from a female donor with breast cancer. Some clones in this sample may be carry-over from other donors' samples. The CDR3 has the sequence CSARLAGNTGELLF. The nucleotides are TGCAGTGCTAGACTAGCGGGGAACACCGGGGAGCTGCTTTTT.